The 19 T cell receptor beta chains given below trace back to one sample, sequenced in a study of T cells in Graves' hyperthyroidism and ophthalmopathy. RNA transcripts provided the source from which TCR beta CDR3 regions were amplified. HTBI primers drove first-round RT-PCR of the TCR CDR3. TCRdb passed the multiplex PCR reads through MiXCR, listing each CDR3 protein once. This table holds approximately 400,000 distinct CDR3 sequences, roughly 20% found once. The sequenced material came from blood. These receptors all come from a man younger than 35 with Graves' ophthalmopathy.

The CDR3 DNA reads as TGTGCCATCAGAGGACCGGTCTCCTACAATGAGCAGTTCTTC. This translates into CAIRGPVSYNEQFF. The V and J genes are TRBV10-3 and TRBJ2-1; unclear D gene. V was shortened by 6 bases and J by 0 bases, with 9 bases between the two germline ends. CDR1 and CDR2 from the germline V gene are ENHRY and SYGVKD. The CDR3 consists of 14 residues.

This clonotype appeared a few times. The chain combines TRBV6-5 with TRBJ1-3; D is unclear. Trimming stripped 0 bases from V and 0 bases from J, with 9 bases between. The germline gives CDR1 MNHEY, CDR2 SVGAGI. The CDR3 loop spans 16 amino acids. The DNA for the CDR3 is TGTGCCAGCAGTTACTCGTTTGCATACTCTGGAAACACCATATATTTT. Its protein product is CASSYSFAYSGNTIYF.

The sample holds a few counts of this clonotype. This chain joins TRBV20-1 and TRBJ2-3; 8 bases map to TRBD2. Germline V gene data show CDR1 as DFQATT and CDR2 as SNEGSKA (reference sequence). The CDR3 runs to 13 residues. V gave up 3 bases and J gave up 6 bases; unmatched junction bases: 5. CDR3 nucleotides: TGCAGTGCTAGCGGGGGGGCGGGGGATACGCAGTATTTT. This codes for CSASGGAGDTQYF.

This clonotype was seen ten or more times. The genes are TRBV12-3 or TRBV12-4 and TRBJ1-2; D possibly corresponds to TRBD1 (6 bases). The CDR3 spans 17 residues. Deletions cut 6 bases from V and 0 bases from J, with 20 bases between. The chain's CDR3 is CASRPRGGASANYGYTF. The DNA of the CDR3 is TGTGCCAGCAGACCGAGGGGGGGCGCCTCCGCTAACTATGGCTACACCTTC.

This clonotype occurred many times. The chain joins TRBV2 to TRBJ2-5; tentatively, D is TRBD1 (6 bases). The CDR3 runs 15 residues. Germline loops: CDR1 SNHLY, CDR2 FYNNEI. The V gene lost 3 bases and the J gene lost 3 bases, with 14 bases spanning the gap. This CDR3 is CASSEGAVMEETQYF. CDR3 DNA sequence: TGTGCCAGCAGTGAGGGGGCGGTGATGGAAGAGACCCAGTACTTC.

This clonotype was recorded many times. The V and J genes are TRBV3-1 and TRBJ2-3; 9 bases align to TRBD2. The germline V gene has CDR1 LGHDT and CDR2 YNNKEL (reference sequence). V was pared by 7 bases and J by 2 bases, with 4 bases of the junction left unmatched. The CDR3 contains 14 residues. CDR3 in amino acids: CASTVAGDTDTQYF. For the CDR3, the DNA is TGTGCCAGCACCGTAGCGGGGGACACAGATACGCAGTATTTT.

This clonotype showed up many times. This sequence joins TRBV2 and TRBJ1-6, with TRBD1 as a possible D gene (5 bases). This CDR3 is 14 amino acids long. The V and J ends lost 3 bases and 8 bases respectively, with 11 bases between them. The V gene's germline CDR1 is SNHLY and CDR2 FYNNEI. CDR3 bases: TGTGCCAGCAGTGAGGGGCAGCTATATTCACCCCTCCACTTT. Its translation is CASSEGQLYSPLHF.

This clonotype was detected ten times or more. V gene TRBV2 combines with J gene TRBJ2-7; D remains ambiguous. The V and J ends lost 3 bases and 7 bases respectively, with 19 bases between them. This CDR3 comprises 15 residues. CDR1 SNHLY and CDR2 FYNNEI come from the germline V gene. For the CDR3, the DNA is TGTGCCAGCAGTGAGGCCCTAGATCGTCTTGAGGAGCAGTACTTC. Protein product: CASSEALDRLEEQYF.

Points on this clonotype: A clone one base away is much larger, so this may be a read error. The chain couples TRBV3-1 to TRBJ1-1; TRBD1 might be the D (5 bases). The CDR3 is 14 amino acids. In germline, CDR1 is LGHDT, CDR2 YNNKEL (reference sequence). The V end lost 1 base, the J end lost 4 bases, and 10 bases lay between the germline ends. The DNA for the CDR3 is TGTGCCAGCAGCCAAGGACGGGGCCTCACTGAAGCTTTCTTT. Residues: CASSQGRGLTEAFF.

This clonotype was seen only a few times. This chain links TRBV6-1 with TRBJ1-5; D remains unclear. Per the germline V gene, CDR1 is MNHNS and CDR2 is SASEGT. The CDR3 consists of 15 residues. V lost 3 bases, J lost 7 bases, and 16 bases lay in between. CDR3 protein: CASSDRPSPPQPQHF. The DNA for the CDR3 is TGTGCCAGCAGTGATCGGCCCTCACCCCCACAGCCCCAGCATTTT.

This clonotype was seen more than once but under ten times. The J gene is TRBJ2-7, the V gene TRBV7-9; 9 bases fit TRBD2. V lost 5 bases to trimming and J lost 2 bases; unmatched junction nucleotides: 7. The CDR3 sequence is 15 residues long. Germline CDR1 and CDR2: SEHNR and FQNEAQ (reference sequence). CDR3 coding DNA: TGTGCCAGCAGCCGGGACAGCGGGAGGACCTACGAGCAGTACTTC. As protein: CASSRDSGRTYEQYF.

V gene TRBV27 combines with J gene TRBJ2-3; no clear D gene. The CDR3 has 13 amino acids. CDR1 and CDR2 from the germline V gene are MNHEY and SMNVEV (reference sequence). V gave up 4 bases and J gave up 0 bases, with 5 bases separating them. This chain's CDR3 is CASSSHSTDTQYF. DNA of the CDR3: TGTGCCAGCAGTTCTCACAGCACAGATACGCAGTATTTT.

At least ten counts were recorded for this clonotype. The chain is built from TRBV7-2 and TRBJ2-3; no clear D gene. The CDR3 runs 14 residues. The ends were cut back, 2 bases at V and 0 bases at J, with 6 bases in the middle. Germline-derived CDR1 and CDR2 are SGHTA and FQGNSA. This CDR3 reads CASSLWPSTDTQYF. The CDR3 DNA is TGTGCCAGCAGCTTATGGCCGAGCACAGATACGCAGTATTTT.

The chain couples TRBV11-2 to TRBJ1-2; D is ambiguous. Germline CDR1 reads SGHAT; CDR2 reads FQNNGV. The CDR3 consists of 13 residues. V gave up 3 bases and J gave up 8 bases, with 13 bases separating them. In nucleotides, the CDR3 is TGTGCCAGCAGCTTGGAATTTGGGGAGGGCTACACCTTC. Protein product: CASSLEFGEGYTF.

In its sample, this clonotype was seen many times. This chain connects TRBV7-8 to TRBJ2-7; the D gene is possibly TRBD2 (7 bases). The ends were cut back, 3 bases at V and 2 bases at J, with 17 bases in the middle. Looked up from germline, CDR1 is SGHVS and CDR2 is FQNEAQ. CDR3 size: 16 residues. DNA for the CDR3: TGTGCCAGCAGCTTCCTCCCGGGGGAGGGGGCCTACGAGCAGTACTTC. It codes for CASSFLPGEGAYEQYF.

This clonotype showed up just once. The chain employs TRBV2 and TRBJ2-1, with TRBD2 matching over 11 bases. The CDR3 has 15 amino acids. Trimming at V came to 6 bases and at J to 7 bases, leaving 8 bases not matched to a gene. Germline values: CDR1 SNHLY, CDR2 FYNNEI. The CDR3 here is CASSLAGGQSNEQFF. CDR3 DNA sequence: TGTGCCAGCAGCCTAGCGGGGGGACAATCAAATGAGCAGTTCTTC.

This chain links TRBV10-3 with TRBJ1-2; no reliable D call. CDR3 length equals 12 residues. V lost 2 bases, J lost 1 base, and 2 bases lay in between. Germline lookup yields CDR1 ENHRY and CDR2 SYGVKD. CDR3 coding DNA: TGTGCCATCAGTGAGGTTAACTATGGCTACACCTTC. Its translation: CAISEVNYGYTF.

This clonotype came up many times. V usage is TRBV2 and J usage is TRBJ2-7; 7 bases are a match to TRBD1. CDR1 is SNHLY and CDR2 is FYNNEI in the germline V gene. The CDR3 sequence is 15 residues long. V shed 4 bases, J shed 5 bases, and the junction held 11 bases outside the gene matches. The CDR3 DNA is TGTGCCAGCAGTGCCGACAGGGTGTGGGAGAACGAGCAGTACTTC. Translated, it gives CASSADRVWENEQYF.

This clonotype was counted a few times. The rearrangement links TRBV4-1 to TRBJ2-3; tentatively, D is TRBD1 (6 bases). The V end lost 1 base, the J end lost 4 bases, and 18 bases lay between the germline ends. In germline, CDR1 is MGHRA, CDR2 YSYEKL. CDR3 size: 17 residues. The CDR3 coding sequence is TGCGCCAGCAGCCAAGGGAGGATCAGAGGGGGAGCAGATACGCAGTATTTT. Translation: CASSQGRIRGGADTQYF.